These 3 T cell receptor beta chains were all obtained from the same sample, sequenced in a study of T cell responses to AZD1222 COVID-19 vaccine. Only in-frame clones appear in the TCRdb table, and some are missing; sequencing was by immunoSEQ multiplex PCR. The table records some 96,000 clones, around nine tenths of them present only once. Sequencing used peripheral blood, obtained on day 0 of AZD1222 vaccination. All receptors come from an adult in good health.

This chain joins TRBV5-1 and TRBJ2-3, with TRBD2 as a possible D gene (5 bases). Germline CDR1 reads SGHRS; CDR2 reads YFSETQ. The CDR3 loop spans 14 amino acids. V shed 4 bases and J shed 1 base, with 10 bases lying between them. The CDR3 bases are TGCGCCAGCAGCGAGGCGGGTCGCACAGATACGCAGTATTTT. It is translated as CASSEAGRTDTQYF.

The chain's CDR3 is CAWSEAMREKLFF. CDR3 nucleotide sequence: TGTGCCTGGAGTGAGGCCATGCGGGAAAAACTGTTTTTT. This chain uses TRBV30 with TRBJ1-4; no definite D call. The CDR3 runs 13 residues. The germline gives CDR1 GTSNPN, CDR2 SVGIG (reference sequence). V was shortened by 1 base and J by 8 bases, with 11 bases between the two germline ends.

The rearrangement uses TRBV19 and TRBJ2-7; D not certain. Germline lookup yields CDR1 LNHDA and CDR2 SQIVND (reference sequence). The length of the CDR3 is 18 residues. V was shortened by 4 bases and J by 2 bases, with 24 bases between the two germline ends. The CDR3 reads CASSKGTDRFFMPYEQYF. The DNA of the CDR3 is TGTGCCAGTAGTAAGGGTACGGACCGCTTCTTTATGCCCTACGAGCAGTACTTC. The variable domain in full, with the rest retrieved from reference TRBV19 and TRBJ2-7, is DGGITQSPKYLFRKEGQNVTLSCEQNLNHDAMYWYRQDPGQGLRLIYYSQIVNDFQKGDIAEGYSVSREKKESFPLTVTSAQKNPTAFYLCASSKGTDRFFMPYEQYFGPGTRLTVT.